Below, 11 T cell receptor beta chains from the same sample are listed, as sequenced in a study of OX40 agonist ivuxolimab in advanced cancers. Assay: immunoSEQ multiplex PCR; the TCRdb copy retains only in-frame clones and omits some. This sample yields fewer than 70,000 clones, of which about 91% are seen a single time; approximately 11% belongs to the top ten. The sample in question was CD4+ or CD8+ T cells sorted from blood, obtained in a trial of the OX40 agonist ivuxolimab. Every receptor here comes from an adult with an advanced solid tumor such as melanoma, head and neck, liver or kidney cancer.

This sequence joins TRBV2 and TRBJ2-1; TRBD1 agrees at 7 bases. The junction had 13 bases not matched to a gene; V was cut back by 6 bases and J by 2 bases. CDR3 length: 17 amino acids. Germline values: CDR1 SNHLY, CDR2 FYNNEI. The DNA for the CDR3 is TGTGCCAGCAGGGTAATTATTGACAGGGTTCCCTACAATGAGCAGTTCTTC. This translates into CASRVIIDRVPYNEQFF.

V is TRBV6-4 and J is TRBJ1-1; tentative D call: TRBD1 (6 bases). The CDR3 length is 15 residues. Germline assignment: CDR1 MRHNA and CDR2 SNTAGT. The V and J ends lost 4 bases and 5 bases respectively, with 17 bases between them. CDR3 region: CASSVEGGGGTEAFF. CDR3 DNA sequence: TGTGCCAGCAGTGTGGAAGGTGGAGGGGGGACTGAAGCTTTCTTT.

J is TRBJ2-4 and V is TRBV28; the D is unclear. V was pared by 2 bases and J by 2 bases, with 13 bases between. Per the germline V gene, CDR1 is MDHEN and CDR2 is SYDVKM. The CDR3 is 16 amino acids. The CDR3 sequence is CASSLGRATTKNIQYF. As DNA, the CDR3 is TGTGCCAGCAGTTTAGGAAGGGCCACAACCAAAAACATTCAGTACTTC.

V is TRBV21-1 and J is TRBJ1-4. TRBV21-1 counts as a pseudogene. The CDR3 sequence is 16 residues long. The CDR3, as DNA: TGTGCCAGCAGCAAAGGGGCGGAGGGACCCAATGAAAAACTGTTTTTT. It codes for CASSKGAEGPNEKLFF.

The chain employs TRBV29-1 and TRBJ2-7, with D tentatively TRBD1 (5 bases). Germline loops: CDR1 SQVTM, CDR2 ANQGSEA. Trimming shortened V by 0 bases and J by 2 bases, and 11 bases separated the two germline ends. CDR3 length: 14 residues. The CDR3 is CSVEEWGSPYEQYF. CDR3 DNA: TGCAGCGTTGAAGAGTGGGGCAGCCCCTACGAGCAGTACTTC.

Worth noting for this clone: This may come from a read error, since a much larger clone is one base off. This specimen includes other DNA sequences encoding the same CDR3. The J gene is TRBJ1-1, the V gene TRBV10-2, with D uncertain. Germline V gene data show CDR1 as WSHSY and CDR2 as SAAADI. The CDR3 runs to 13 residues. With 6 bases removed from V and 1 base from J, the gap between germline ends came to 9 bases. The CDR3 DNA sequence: TGCGCCAGCAGCCCGACGGGGAACACTGAAGCTTTCTTT. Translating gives CASSPTGNTEAFF.

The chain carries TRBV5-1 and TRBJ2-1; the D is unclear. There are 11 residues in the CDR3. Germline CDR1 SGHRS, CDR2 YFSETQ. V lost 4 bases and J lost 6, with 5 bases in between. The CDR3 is CASSGLNEQFF. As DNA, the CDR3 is TGCGCCAGCAGCGGTCTCAATGAGCAGTTCTTC.

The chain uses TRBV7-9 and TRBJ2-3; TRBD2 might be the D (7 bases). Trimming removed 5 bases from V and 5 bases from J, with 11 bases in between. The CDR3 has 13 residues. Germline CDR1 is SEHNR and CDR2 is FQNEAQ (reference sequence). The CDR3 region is CASSEGGKDTQYF. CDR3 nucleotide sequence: TGTGCCAGCAGCGAGGGGGGGAAAGATACGCAGTATTTT.

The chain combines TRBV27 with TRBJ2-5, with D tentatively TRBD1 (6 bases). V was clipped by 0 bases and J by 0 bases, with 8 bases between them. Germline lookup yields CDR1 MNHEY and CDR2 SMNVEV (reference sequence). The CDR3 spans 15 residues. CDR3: CASSLSTGYQETQYF. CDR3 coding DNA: TGTGCCAGCAGTTTATCTACAGGGTACCAAGAGACCCAGTACTTC.

DNA for the CDR3: TGTGCCAGCAGTTTGGGGGACTCCTACAATGAGCAGTTCTTC. Amino acid sequence: CASSLGDSYNEQFF. The chain combines TRBV27 with TRBJ2-1; either TRBD1 or TRBD2 may supply D (5 bases each). Germline CDR1 reads MNHEY; CDR2 reads SMNVEV (reference sequence). The germline V and J ends were trimmed by 3 bases and 0 bases, with 6 bases remaining between them. CDR3 size: 14 residues.

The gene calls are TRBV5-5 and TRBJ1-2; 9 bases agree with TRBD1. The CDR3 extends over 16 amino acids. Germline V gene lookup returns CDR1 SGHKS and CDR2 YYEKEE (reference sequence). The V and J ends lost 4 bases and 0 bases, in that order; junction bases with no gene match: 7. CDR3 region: CASSRTGGGTNYGYTF. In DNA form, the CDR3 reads TGTGCCAGCAGCCGAACAGGGGGCGGTACTAACTATGGCTACACCTTC.